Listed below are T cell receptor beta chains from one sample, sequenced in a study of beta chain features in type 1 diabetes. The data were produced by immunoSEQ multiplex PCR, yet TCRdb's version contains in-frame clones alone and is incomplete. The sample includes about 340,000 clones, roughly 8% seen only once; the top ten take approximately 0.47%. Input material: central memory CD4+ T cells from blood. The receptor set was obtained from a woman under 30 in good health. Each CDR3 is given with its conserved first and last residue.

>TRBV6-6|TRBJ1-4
CASSDGNEKLFF
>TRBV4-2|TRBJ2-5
CASSQDSSSQETQYF
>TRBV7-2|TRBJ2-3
CASSLAYTGRRDTQYF
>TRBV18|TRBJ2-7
CASSPPLGVEQYF
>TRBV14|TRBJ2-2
CASSAQVVNTGELFF
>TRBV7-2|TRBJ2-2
CASSLALGQGGTGELFF
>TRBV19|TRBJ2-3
CASKTRHTDTQYF
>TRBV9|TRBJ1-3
CASSVDPGPRNTIYF
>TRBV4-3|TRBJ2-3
CASSHSGRIDTQYF
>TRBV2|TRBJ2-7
CASGRQGVSYEQYF
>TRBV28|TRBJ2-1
CASSLPGLEPPNNNEQFF
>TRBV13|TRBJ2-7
CASSLTQKNEQYF
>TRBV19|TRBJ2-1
CASSQVGGFNNEQFF
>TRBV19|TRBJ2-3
CASSPDGIRTDTQYF
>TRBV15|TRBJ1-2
CATSRDNRGAGYTF
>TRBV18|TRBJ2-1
CASSPLGVYNEQFF
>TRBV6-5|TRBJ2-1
CASSPIAGGPQFF
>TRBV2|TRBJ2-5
CASQNSGVYQETQYF
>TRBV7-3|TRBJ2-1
CASSLQGPPYNEQFF
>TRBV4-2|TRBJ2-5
CASSQAQGETQYF
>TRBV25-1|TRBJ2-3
CASSEFGAGLRADTQYF
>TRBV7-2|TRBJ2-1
CASSPTGTRGNEQFF
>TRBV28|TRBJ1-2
CASFIKGRGYTF
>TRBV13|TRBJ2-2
CASSLESGRDTGELFF
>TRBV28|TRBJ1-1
CASSTTGGGTEAFF
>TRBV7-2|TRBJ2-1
CASSLEGGSSWNEQFF
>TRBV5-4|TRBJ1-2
CASSLFTGEYGYTF
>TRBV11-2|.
CASSYRSRREGPYEQYF
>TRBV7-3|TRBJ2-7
CASSISSGGASYEQYF
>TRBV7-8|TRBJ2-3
CASSPGGWADTQYF
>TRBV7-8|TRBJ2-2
CASRKDSNTGELFF
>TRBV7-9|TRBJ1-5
CASSIDSGNQPQHF
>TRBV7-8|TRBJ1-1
CASSSWVGGAGTEAFF
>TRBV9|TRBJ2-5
CASSVGPAGETQYF
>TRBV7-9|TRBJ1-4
CASSLARAREKLFF
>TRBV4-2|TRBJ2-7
CASSQSTGLAGAYERYF
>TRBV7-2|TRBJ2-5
CASSPGRGETQYF
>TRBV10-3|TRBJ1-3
CAGQGQDRRNTIYF
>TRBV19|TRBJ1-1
CASSIWGLGEAFF
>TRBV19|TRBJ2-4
CASRDPGGKNIQYF
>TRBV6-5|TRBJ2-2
CASKGGGGGGRELFF
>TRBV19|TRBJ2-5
CASSIGPAFGETQYF
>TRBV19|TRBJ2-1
CASGGFNEQFF
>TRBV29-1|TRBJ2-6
CSVTSAGANVLTF
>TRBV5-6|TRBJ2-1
CASSSQHADREQFF
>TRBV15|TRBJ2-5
CATSRDQGRETQYF
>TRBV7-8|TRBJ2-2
CASRSTGYGGELFF
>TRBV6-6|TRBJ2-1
CASSPGAGLYYNEQFF
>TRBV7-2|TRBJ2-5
CASSTSWGETQYF
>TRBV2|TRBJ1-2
CASGSRTGGGYTF
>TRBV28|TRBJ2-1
CASSPFFGAGSGEQFF
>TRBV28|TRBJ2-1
CASSSPAGGPHEQFF
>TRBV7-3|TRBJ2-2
CASSIGRTGELFF
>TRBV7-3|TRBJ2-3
CASSSTVGTDTQYF
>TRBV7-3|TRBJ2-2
CASSSTPDRANTGELFF
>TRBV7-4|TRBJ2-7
CASSLSGASISSYEQYF
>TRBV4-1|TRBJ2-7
CASSQLTGGAVEQYF